These 32 T cell receptor beta chains were all obtained from the same sample, sequenced in a study of T-cell reconstitution after alpha-beta-depleted transplantation in children. It was with unique molecular identifiers that the TCRbeta library was prepared. TCRdb reanalysed the PCR reads using MiXCR and keeps one entry per CDR3 protein. The data hold 450,000 to 600,000 distinct CDR3 sequences, with around 13% observed a single time. The sample was PBMCs, mostly from graft donor cells, taken 360 days after TCRalphabeta/CD19-depleted stem cell transplant. These receptors came from a male patient between 10 and 17 years old who had a stem cell transplant for acute myeloid leukemia, so the T cells may come from the graft donor.

This clonotype appeared a few times. This chain uses TRBV21-1 with TRBJ1-3; no DNA check was done on the table's D call, TRBD1. TRBV21-1 counts as a pseudogene. The length of the CDR3 is 15 residues. The CDR3 reads CASSCQGDCGNTIYF. The CDR3, as DNA: TGTGCCAGCAGCTGCCAAGGGGATTGTGGAAACACCATATATTTT.

This clonotype occurred many times. The chain joins TRBV4-3 to TRBJ2-7, with D possibly being TRBD2 (5 bases). Germline V CDR1 and CDR2: LGHNA, YSLEER. The V and J ends lost 4 bases and 6 bases respectively, with 13 bases between them. This CDR3 region has 13 residues. The CDR3 sequence is CASSLRTASEQYF. DNA for the CDR3: TGCGCCAGCAGCCTGCGGACTGCGAGCGAGCAGTACTTC.

By share, this clonotype counts as medium-sized (0.01 to 0.1%). V and J are TRBV5-1 and TRBJ2-3; D not certain. From germline, CDR1 is SGHRS and CDR2 YFSETQ. The CDR3 is made up of 14 amino acids. Between the trimmed V and J ends, which lost 7 bases and 0 bases, there was a span of 12 bases. Here the CDR3 DNA reads TGCGCCAGCTGGGATCCCGGAAGCACAGATACGCAGTATTTT. Its translation is CASWDPGSTDTQYF.

This clonotype was found a few times. The V gene is TRBV20-1, the J gene TRBJ2-4; maybe TRBD2 (6 bases). The CDR3 contains 16 residues. V was trimmed by 0 bases and J by 0 bases, leaving 12 bases between them. Looked up from germline, CDR1 is DFQATT and CDR2 is SNEGSKA (reference sequence). This CDR3 is CSARDPSGLAKNIQYF. The CDR3 nucleotides are TGCAGTGCTAGAGATCCCAGCGGGCTAGCCAAAAACATTCAGTACTTC.

This clonotype was counted ten times or more. The rearrangement links TRBV5-1 to TRBJ2-1; TRBD2 matches at 9 bases. The J segment lost 4 bases and the V segment lost 0 bases, leaving 2 bases of the junction unmatched. The CDR3 runs to 15 residues. Germline assignment: CDR1 SGHRS and CDR2 YFSETQ. CDR3 residues: CASSLALAGYNEQFF. The DNA for the CDR3 is TGCGCCAGCAGCTTGGCACTAGCGGGTTACAATGAGCAGTTCTTC.

This clonotype was seen a handful of times. The CDR3 region is CSVVGTSAYNEQFF. CDR3 nucleotide sequence: TGCAGCGTAGTCGGGACTAGCGCTTACAATGAGCAGTTCTTC. V usage is TRBV29-1 and J usage is TRBJ2-1; TRBD2 matches 10 bases. Germline loops: CDR1 SQVTM, CDR2 ANQGSEA. Germline trimming cut 6 bases from V and 4 bases from J; bases unmatched to any gene: 6. This CDR3 spans 14 amino acids.

This clonotype was seen only a few times. This rearrangement joins TRBV12-3 or TRBV12-4 to TRBJ2-3; 13 bases map to TRBD2. There are 16 residues in the CDR3. J lost 2 bases, V lost 5 bases, and 4 bases had no gene match. The CDR3 is CASSGGLAGFTDTQYF. CDR3 coding DNA: TGTGCCAGCAGTGGGGGACTAGCGGGGTTCACAGATACGCAGTATTTT.

The chain has TRBV29-1 and TRBJ2-7; 11 positions agree with TRBD2. This CDR3 has 15 amino acids. Germline V gives CDR1 SQVTM, CDR2 ANQGSEA. Trimming cost V 7 bases and J 2 bases; bases outside gene matches: 10. CDR3: CSALGSGRAPYEQYF. Written as DNA, the CDR3 is TGCAGCGCGTTAGGTAGCGGGAGGGCCCCCTACGAGCAGTACTTC.

This clonotype was found a few times. The gene calls are TRBV10-3 and TRBJ1-5, with a weak D call TRBD1 (5 bases). Germline loops: CDR1 ENHRY, CDR2 SYGVKD. This CDR3 contains 16 residues. The germline V and J ends were trimmed by 0 bases and 0 bases, with 9 bases remaining between them. The CDR3 sequence: CAISESRTLSNQPQHF. DNA for the CDR3: TGTGCCATCAGTGAGTCGCGGACACTTAGCAATCAGCCCCAGCATTTT.

This chain links TRBV11-2 with TRBJ2-1; perhaps TRBD1 as D (6 bases). Trimming stripped 3 bases from V and 8 bases from J, with 14 bases between. The CDR3 is 14 amino acids. CDR1 and CDR2 (germline): SGHAT, FQNNGV. CDR3 in DNA: TGTGCCAGCAGCTTCCGGGACCAGGGGTATGAGCAGTTCTTC. This codes for CASSFRDQGYEQFF.

This clonotype turned up a few times. The chain recombines TRBV5-6 with TRBJ2-1; D unclear. Germline CDR1 SGHDT, CDR2 YYEEEE. The V and J ends lost 4 bases and 3 bases respectively, with 14 bases between them. The CDR3 consists of 15 residues. The CDR3 protein is CASSLIGRGYNEQFF. CDR3 nucleotide sequence: TGTGCCAGCAGCCTAATAGGGCGAGGCTACAATGAGCAGTTCTTC.

The chain links TRBV9 to TRBJ2-6; D might be TRBD1 or TRBD2, each matching 5 bases. Deletions cut 3 bases from V and 1 base from J, with 14 bases between. Per the germline V gene, CDR1 is SGDLS and CDR2 is YYNGEE. The CDR3 length is 17 residues. The DNA of the CDR3 is TGTGCCAGCAGCGGGGGACCGGCGGCATCTGGGGCCAACGTCCTGACTTTC. Amino acids: CASSGGPAASGANVLTF.

This rearrangement joins TRBV2 to TRBJ2-7; 10 bases match TRBD1. This CDR3 region has 18 residues. Trimming at V came to 7 bases and at J to 0 bases, leaving 15 bases not matched to a gene. CDR1 is SNHLY, CDR2 FYNNEI, per germline. The CDR3 DNA is TGTGCCAGCATTCACCGGGACAGGGGCGCTATTCCCTCCTACGAGCAGTACTTC. It encodes CASIHRDRGAIPSYEQYF.

There are a few counts of this clonotype. This chain links TRBV20-1 with TRBJ2-5, with 9 bases matching TRBD2. The CDR3 runs to 15 residues. V lost 3 bases, J lost 7 bases, and 12 bases stayed unmatched. Germline V gene lookup returns CDR1 DFQATT and CDR2 SNEGSKA (reference sequence). CDR3: CSASGRLAVLGTQYF. As DNA, the CDR3 is TGCAGTGCTAGCGGGCGACTAGCGGTATTAGGGACCCAGTACTTC.

This clonotype has more than one count but fewer than ten. This sequence joins TRBV18 and TRBJ2-7; tentatively, D is TRBD2 (5 bases). The germline V gene encodes CDR1 KGHSH and CDR2 LQKENI. V dropped 4 bases and J dropped 2 bases, with 12 bases sitting between them. The CDR3 runs 14 residues. The CDR3 loop reads CASSRGKVTYEQYF. The CDR3 bases are TGTGCCAGCTCACGAGGGAAAGTCACCTACGAGCAGTACTTC.

This clonotype was detected only a few times. The gene calls are TRBV5-1 and TRBJ2-7; a possible D gene is TRBD1 (6 bases). CDR3 length: 14 residues. Germline CDR1 and CDR2: SGHRS and YFSETQ. Deletions cut 4 bases from V and 3 bases from J, with 14 bases between. The CDR3: CASSVETGHYEQYF. The CDR3 DNA reads as TGCGCCAGCAGCGTGGAGACAGGTCACTACGAGCAGTACTTC.

Only a few counts were recorded for this clonotype. The chain is built from TRBV7-9 and TRBJ1-1; maybe TRBD1 (6 bases). Germline V gene data show CDR1 as SEHNR and CDR2 as FQNEAQ (reference sequence). V was cut by 5 bases and J by 3 bases, with 13 bases left in between. This CDR3 comprises 14 residues. CDR3 in amino acids: CASSLGGLDTEAFF. CDR3 bases: TGTGCCAGCAGCCTAGGGGGGCTGGACACTGAAGCTTTCTTT.

The chain carries TRBV7-6 and TRBJ1-6; D call uncertain. Trimming stripped 3 bases from V and 0 bases from J, with 9 bases between. CDR1 is SGHVS, CDR2 FNYEAQ, per germline. The CDR3 is made up of 16 amino acids. CDR3 coding DNA: TGTGCCAGCAGCTTGAGACGGCGCTCCTATAATTCACCCCTCCACTTT. It translates to CASSLRRRSYNSPLHF.

The chain couples TRBV7-9 to TRBJ2-7, with D hard to call. V was trimmed by 1 base and J by 0 bases, leaving 10 bases between them. Germline values: CDR1 SEHNR, CDR2 FQNEAQ (reference sequence). This CDR3 has 15 amino acids. CDR3 coding DNA: TGTGCCAGCAGCTTAGAGAGCCCGACCTCCTACGAGCAGTACTTC. It translates to CASSLESPTSYEQYF.

This clonotype was detected a few times. The chain employs TRBV20-1 and TRBJ2-2; the D gene is possibly TRBD2 (6 bases). Germline CDR1 DFQATT, CDR2 SNEGSKA (reference sequence). The length of the CDR3 is 17 residues. Trimming took off 1 base at V and 0 bases at J, with 15 bases between the two ends. CDR3 DNA sequence: TGCAGTGCTAGAGCCTCTTGGGTAGCGGCGAACACCGGGGAGCTGTTTTTT. Its protein is CSARASWVAANTGELFF.

V usage is TRBV28 and J usage is TRBJ2-3; D unresolved. The V gene lost 4 bases and the J gene lost 2 bases, with 19 bases spanning the gap. The CDR3 contains 17 residues. Germline V gene data show CDR1 as MDHEN and CDR2 as SYDVKM. DNA of the CDR3: TGTGCCAGCAGTTCCTCGATTGGGCAGGAGATCACAGATACGCAGTATTTT. It specifies CASSSSIGQEITDTQYF.

V and J are TRBV12-3 or TRBV12-4 and TRBJ2-1; D uncertain. CDR3 length equals 12 residues. The V end lost 3 bases, the J end lost 7 bases, and 7 bases lay between the germline ends. CDR3 sequence reads: CASSFILNEQFF. The CDR3 DNA reads TGTGCCAGCAGTTTTATTTTGAATGAGCAGTTCTTC.

This clonotype has just a few counts. The V and J genes are TRBV5-5 and TRBJ2-2; TRBD2 aligns across 10 bases. V lost 2 bases, J lost 5 bases, and 6 bases stayed unmatched. The CDR3 extends over 16 amino acids. Germline loops: CDR1 SGHKS, CDR2 YYEKEE (reference sequence). The CDR3 is CASSFLAGVRTGELFF. In DNA, the CDR3 is TGTGCCAGCAGCTTTCTAGCGGGAGTGAGGACCGGGGAGCTGTTTTTT.

A single count supports this clonotype. Here the CDR3 DNA reads TGTGCCAGCAGCCTTAATACTCCGGGACAGGGAGAGGGCTACACCTTC. Translated, it gives CASSLNTPGQGEGYTF. V is TRBV7-9 and J is TRBJ1-2; 9 bases agree with TRBD1. Germline V gene sequence: CDR1 SEHNR, CDR2 FQNEAQ (reference sequence). The V gene end was trimmed by 5 bases and the J gene end by 8 bases; junction bases not matched to a gene: 15. The CDR3 runs 16 residues.

This clonotype was seen only a few times. The chain is built from TRBV15 and TRBJ2-3, with D possibly being TRBD1 or TRBD2 (5 bases each). Germline V lookup: CDR1 LNHNV, CDR2 YYDKDF (reference sequence). The V and J ends lost 5 bases and 11 bases respectively, with 14 bases between them. The CDR3 is made up of 12 amino acids. CDR3 region: CATSQPGTRQYF. CDR3 nucleotides: TGTGCCACCAGCCAACCCGGGACGAGGCAGTATTTT.

The sample holds a few counts of this clonotype. The rearrangement joins TRBV20-1 to TRBJ2-1, with D hard to call. This CDR3 is built from 15 residues. Germline values: CDR1 DFQATT, CDR2 SNEGSKA (reference sequence). The ends were cut back, 7 bases at V and 0 bases at J, with 16 bases in the middle. CDR3 DNA sequence: TGCAGTGGGGTACCTGATGTTAGCTCCTACAATGAGCAGTTCTTC. Protein: CSGVPDVSSYNEQFF.

At least ten counts were recorded for this clonotype. This chain links TRBV24-1 with TRBJ2-7; D may be TRBD1 (6 bases). Germline V gene lookup returns CDR1 KGHDR and CDR2 SFDVKD. V shed 6 bases and J shed 3 bases, with 11 bases lying between them. The CDR3 is made up of 13 amino acids. The CDR3 bases are TGTGCCACCAGTCCGGGACATAACTACGAGCAGTACTTC. It encodes CATSPGHNYEQYF.

The chain carries TRBV28 and TRBJ2-5, with TRBD2 matching over 13 bases. CDR3 length: 19 residues. V shed 8 bases, J shed 1 base, and the junction held 16 bases outside the gene matches. CDR1 MDHEN and CDR2 SYDVKM come from the germline V gene. The chain's CDR3 is CASSFTGTSGIFPQETQYF. CDR3 bases: TGTGCCAGCTCATTTACCGGGACTAGCGGGATCTTTCCCCAAGAGACCCAGTACTTC.

The table lists this clonotype with a few counts. V and J are TRBV20-1 and TRBJ2-7; no firm D call. Germline lookup yields CDR1 DFQATT and CDR2 SNEGSKA (reference sequence). The CDR3 contains 13 residues. With 6 bases removed from V and 6 bases from J, the gap between germline ends came to 18 bases. CDR3 DNA sequence: TGCAGTGCAGTATTCGACATCGCTGGCGAGCAGTACTTC. It specifies CSAVFDIAGEQYF.

The table lists this clonotype with many counts. This chain links TRBV28 with TRBJ2-4; TRBD1 might be the D (5 bases). The CDR3 has 15 amino acids. Germline loops: CDR1 MDHEN, CDR2 SYDVKM. V was cut by 3 bases and J by 2 bases, with 11 bases left in between. The CDR3 DNA reads TGTGCCAGCAGTTTGACAGTGCTAACCAAAAACATTCAGTACTTC. As protein: CASSLTVLTKNIQYF.

The chain carries TRBV5-1 and TRBJ2-7; 9 bases align to TRBD2. The CDR3 extends over 16 amino acids. Losses at the gene ends were 3 bases for V and 6 bases for J; bases not matched to a gene: 13. Germline CDR1 reads SGHRS; CDR2 reads YFSETQ. CDR3 DNA: TGCGCCAGCAGCTCCGGACCAGCGGGAGGACGTCCCGAGCAGTACTTC. Protein sequence: CASSSGPAGGRPEQYF.

V is TRBV20-1 and J is TRBJ2-1; 10 bases line up with TRBD1. Trimming took 0 bases from V and 4 from J; bases not matched to a gene: 3. Looked up from germline, CDR1 is DFQATT and CDR2 is SNEGSKA (reference sequence). This CDR3 has 15 residues. The CDR3 DNA reads TGCAGTGCTAGAGAAGACAGGGGGCTTTACAATGAGCAGTTCTTC. Translated: CSAREDRGLYNEQFF.